The 32 T cell receptor beta chains in this list originate from one sample, sequenced in a study of PD-L1 blockade in urothelial cancer. Sequencing used immunoSEQ multiplex PCR; TCRdb keeps in-frame clones, though not all of them. The sample yields about 30,000 clones, about nine tenths seen once. Indicated time point: peripheral blood 6 weeks after treatment start. The sequences come from PBMCs, collected around atezolizumab (anti-PD-L1) treatment. The receptors were sampled from a man older than 75 with urothelial cancer.

This clone showed up just once. The genes are TRBV6-1 and TRBJ1-2; no reliable D call. V was pared by 4 bases and J by 4 bases, with 22 bases between. CDR3 size: 17 residues. CDR1 is MNHNS and CDR2 is SASEGT in the germline V gene. The CDR3 nucleotides are TGTGCCAGCAGTGTGTACGGATTCGGGAACAGCGTCTATGGCTACACCTTC. This codes for CASSVYGFGNSVYGYTF.

This clone has a single count. V is TRBV5-4 and J is TRBJ2-3; 8 bases fit TRBD2. The V segment lost 4 bases and the J segment 2 bases; nucleotides outside the gene matches: 6. The CDR3 has 15 residues. CDR1 SGHNT and CDR2 YYREEE come from the germline V gene (reference sequence). The CDR3 is CASSRRLATTDTQYF. As DNA, the CDR3 is TGTGCCAGCAGCCGCAGACTAGCGACCACAGATACGCAGTATTTT.

The chain uses TRBV27 and TRBJ2-1; 12 positions match TRBD2. CDR3 length: 16 amino acids. With 0 bases clipped from V and 6 bases from J, the junction kept 3 bases outside the gene matches. Germline-derived CDR1 and CDR2 are MNHEY and SMNVEV (reference sequence). The chain's CDR3 is CASSLSGTSGSNEQFF. The CDR3 region has the DNA TGTGCCAGCAGTTTATCGGGGACTAGCGGGTCCAATGAGCAGTTCTTC.

The J gene is TRBJ1-5, the V gene TRBV2, with a weak D call TRBD1 (6 bases). The CDR3 has 17 residues. Germline assignment: CDR1 SNHLY and CDR2 FYNNEI. The V end lost 0 bases, the J end lost 2 bases, and 14 bases lay between the germline ends. CDR3 amino acids: CASSEASGVVGNQPQHF. In nucleotides, the CDR3 is TGTGCCAGCAGTGAAGCCTCAGGGGTAGTCGGCAATCAGCCCCAGCATTTT.

The rearrangement uses TRBV30 and TRBJ1-5; 8 bases agree with TRBD1. Looked up from germline, CDR1 is GTSNPN and CDR2 is SVGIG (reference sequence). The V and J ends lost 8 bases and 5 bases, in that order; junction bases with no gene match: 11. The CDR3 is 14 residues long. As DNA, the CDR3 is TGTGCCGGATCCGGACAGGGAGGCTATCAGCCCCAGCATTTT. Encoded protein: CAGSGQGGYQPQHF.

The rearrangement links TRBV30 to TRBJ2-5; D possibly corresponds to TRBD2 (5 bases). The length of the CDR3 is 14 residues. The germline V gene has CDR1 GTSNPN and CDR2 SVGIG (reference sequence). V was pared by 2 bases and J by 0 bases, with 10 bases between. CDR3 region: CAWSRGLDQETQYF. CDR3 in DNA: TGTGCCTGGAGTCGAGGACTGGACCAAGAGACCCAGTACTTC.

The rearrangement joins TRBV9 to TRBJ2-1, with D possibly matching TRBD2 (5 bases). This CDR3 has 15 amino acids. Germline CDR1 is SGDLS and CDR2 is YYNGEE. The V end lost 1 base, the J end lost 2 bases, and 10 bases lay between the germline ends. CDR3 DNA: TGTGCCAGCAGCGTAAGGCTAGCCCCCTACAATGAGCAGTTCTTC. Protein product: CASSVRLAPYNEQFF.

V gene TRBV20-1 combines with J gene TRBJ2-3; D not resolved. The CDR3 contains 11 residues. Trimming pared 5 bases from V and 3 bases from J, leaving 6 bases between. The germline V gene encodes CDR1 DFQATT and CDR2 SNEGSKA (reference sequence). CDR3 sequence reads: CSASQTDTQYF. Written as DNA, the CDR3 is TGCAGTGCTTCACAAACAGATACGCAGTATTTT.

This clone appeared a single time. The gene calls are TRBV1 and TRBJ2-1; the D call in the table, TRBD2, was not verified against the DNA. TRBV1 is marked as a pseudogene. The length of the CDR3 is 17 residues. In nucleotides, the CDR3 is TGCACCAGCAGCCAAGGGACTAGCGGGAGTAGTAGGAATGAGCAGTTCTTC. Protein: CTSSQGTSGSSRNEQFF.

V and J are TRBV5-1 and TRBJ2-5, with TRBD1 as a possible D gene (6 bases). The V end was cut by 4 bases, the J end by 5 bases, with 15 bases between. CDR3 length: 14 amino acids. From germline, CDR1 is SGHRS and CDR2 YFSETQ. The CDR3 loop is CASSTYRETETQYF. The CDR3 DNA reads as TGCGCCAGCAGCACCTACAGGGAAACTGAGACCCAGTACTTC.

The chain couples TRBV10-2 to TRBJ1-1; unclear D gene. CDR3 length: 15 residues. V shed 3 bases and J shed 1 base, with 12 bases lying between them. Germline values: CDR1 WSHSY, CDR2 SAAADI. CDR3 nucleotide sequence: TGCGCCAGCAGTGAACAGCCGCTCCCGAACACTGAAGCTTTCTTT. Translated, it gives CASSEQPLPNTEAFF.

The chain is built from TRBV13 and TRBJ2-6, with no clear D. Trimming stripped 2 bases from V and 4 bases from J, with 9 bases between. From germline, CDR1 is PRHDT and CDR2 FYEKMQ (reference sequence). The CDR3 has 15 residues. CDR3 sequence reads: CASSLLATGANVLTF. In nucleotides, the CDR3 is TGTGCCAGCAGCTTATTAGCTACCGGGGCCAACGTCCTGACTTTC. Variable domain in full (rest from reference TRBV13 and TRBJ2-6): AAGVIQSPRHLIKEKRETATLKCYPIPRHDTVYWYQQGPGQDPQFLISFYEKMQSDKGSIPDRFSAQQFSDYHSELNMSSLELGDSALYFCASSLLATGANVLTFGAGSRLTVL.

There are a few counts of this clone. The chain has TRBV5-4 and TRBJ2-1; tentative D call: TRBD2 (6 bases). The CDR3 sequence is 13 residues long. CDR1 and CDR2 (germline): SGHNT, YYREEE (reference sequence). Trimming took off 1 base at V and 8 bases at J, with 10 bases between the two ends. CDR3 sequence: CASSLREYHEQFF. CDR3 in DNA: TGTGCCAGCAGCTTGCGGGAGTACCATGAGCAGTTCTTC.

The chain is built from TRBV4-1 and TRBJ2-7, with 14 bases aligning to TRBD2. V gave up 4 bases and J gave up 3 bases; unmatched junction bases: 14. CDR3 size: 19 residues. Germline CDR1 reads MGHRA; CDR2 reads YSYEKL. CDR3 sequence reads: CASSPDLFGLAGGGYEQYF. CDR3 DNA sequence: TGCGCCAGCAGCCCTGATCTTTTCGGACTAGCGGGAGGCGGCTACGAGCAGTACTTC.

V usage is TRBV4-1 and J usage is TRBJ2-7; D remains unclear. CDR3 length: 14 amino acids. From germline, CDR1 is MGHRA and CDR2 YSYEKL. V lost 0 bases to trimming and J lost 1 base, with 7 bases between them. CDR3 sequence (DNA): TGCGCCAGCAGCCAAGATCCGGTATCCTACGAGCAGTACTTC. Translated: CASSQDPVSYEQYF.

The chain uses TRBV5-6 and TRBJ2-7, with 12 bases aligning to TRBD2. The trim removed 4 bases at V and 0 bases at J, leaving 2 bases unmatched. This CDR3 has 15 amino acids. Germline CDR1 and CDR2: SGHDT and YYEEEE. The CDR3 sequence: CASSTSGRSSYEQYF. The CDR3 DNA is TGTGCCAGCAGCACTAGCGGGAGGAGCTCCTACGAGCAGTACTTC.

The chain links TRBV10-1 to TRBJ2-3, with 7 positions matching TRBD1. There are 14 residues in the CDR3. V trimming: 3 bases; J trimming: 8 bases; junction bases outside the gene matches: 8. CDR1 and CDR2 (germline): WNHNN, SYGVQD (reference sequence). The CDR3 region is CASSERQGVGTQYF. The CDR3, as DNA: TGCGCCAGCAGTGAACGACAGGGTGTCGGTACGCAGTATTTT.

The rearrangement uses TRBV6-5 and TRBJ2-1, with TRBD2 as a possible D gene (6 bases). The CDR3 contains 13 residues. The germline V gene encodes CDR1 MNHEY and CDR2 SVGAGI. V was pared by 5 bases and J by 10 bases, with 15 bases between. This chain's CDR3 is CASSNGASAEQFF. DNA of the CDR3: TGTGCCAGCAGTAACGGGGCTAGCGCCGAGCAGTTCTTC.

The gene calls are TRBV7-9 and TRBJ1-2; 7 nucleotides match TRBD1. This CDR3 is 13 amino acids long. Germline V CDR1 and CDR2: SEHNR, FQNEAQ (reference sequence). Losses at the gene ends were 1 base for V and 6 bases for J; bases not matched to a gene: 2. CDR3 DNA: TGTGCCAGCAGCTTAGTAGGGGGCGATGGCTACACCTTC. This sequence encodes CASSLVGGDGYTF.

This rearrangement joins TRBV30 to TRBJ1-1; tentatively, D is TRBD1 (6 bases). V was trimmed by 5 bases and J by 2 bases, leaving 15 bases between them. The CDR3 extends over 14 amino acids. Germline V gives CDR1 GTSNPN, CDR2 SVGIG (reference sequence). The CDR3 DNA follows: TGTGCCTGGCGAGTGGACGGGACAAACACTGAAGCTTTCTTT. Encoded protein: CAWRVDGTNTEAFF.

The chain recombines TRBV6-5 with TRBJ2-2; TRBD1 matches at 9 bases. This CDR3 spans 15 amino acids. Germline values: CDR1 MNHEY, CDR2 SVGAGI. Trimming removed 3 bases from V and 6 bases from J; junction bases left unmatched: 5. The DNA for the CDR3 is TGTGCCAGCAGTTATACTACAGGGGGCTCCGGGGAGCTGTTTTTT. This codes for CASSYTTGGSGELFF.

This chain uses TRBV7-2 with TRBJ2-7; D may be TRBD2 (6 bases). V lost 5 bases, J lost 7 bases, and 18 bases lay in between. This CDR3 spans 14 amino acids. The germline CDR1 and CDR2 sequences are SGHTA and FQGNSA. CDR3 region: CASSHRDLRGEQYF. CDR3 bases: TGTGCCAGCAGCCATCGGGACCTACGGGGGGAGCAGTACTTC.

The J gene is TRBJ2-5, the V gene TRBV7-6; D perhaps matches TRBD2 (7 bases). V was cut by 3 bases and J by 1 base, with 15 bases left in between. The CDR3 is made up of 16 amino acids. Germline-derived CDR1 and CDR2 are SGHVS and FNYEAQ. CDR3 residues: CASSFGRGGPQETQYF. The CDR3, as DNA: TGTGCCAGCAGCTTCGGCAGGGGAGGGCCCCAAGAGACCCAGTACTTC.

The chain is built from TRBV9 and TRBJ1-1; 7 bases line up with TRBD1. V was pared by 3 bases and J by 2 bases, with 7 bases of the junction left unmatched. Germline CDR1 and CDR2: SGDLS and YYNGEE. This CDR3 comprises 15 residues. CDR3 coding DNA: TGTGCCAGCAGCGCACAAACAGGGGCCAACACTGAAGCTTTCTTT. Translating gives CASSAQTGANTEAFF.

The rearrangement uses TRBV7-2 and TRBJ2-3, with D unresolved. Per the germline V gene, CDR1 is SGHTA and CDR2 is FQGNSA. This CDR3 region has 14 residues. The V and J ends lost 3 bases and 2 bases respectively, with 9 bases between them. The CDR3 loop is CASSFTGYTDTQYF. The CDR3 region has the DNA TGTGCCAGCAGCTTTACCGGGTACACAGATACGCAGTATTTT. Complete variable domain (other parts from reference TRBV7-2 and TRBJ2-3): GAGVSQSPSNKVTEKGKDVELRCDPISGHTALYWYRQSLGQGLEFLIYFQGNSAPDKSGLPSDRFSAERTGGSVSTLTIQRTQQEDSAVYLCASSFTGYTDTQYFGPGTRLTVL.

V is TRBV7-2 and J is TRBJ1-1; no reliable D call. The germline gives CDR1 SGHTA, CDR2 FQGNSA. This CDR3 contains 17 residues. The ends were cut back, 1 base at V and 2 bases at J, with 17 bases in the middle. CDR3 DNA sequence: TGTGCCAGCAGCTTAGGGCCTCGGAGGGCGTTTAACACTGAAGCTTTCTTT. It codes for CASSLGPRRAFNTEAFF.

The chain carries TRBV7-2 and TRBJ2-1, with TRBD2 matching 11 bases. V lost 5 bases, J lost 4 bases, and 7 bases stayed unmatched. CDR3 length equals 16 residues. CDR1 is SGHTA, CDR2 FQGNSA, per germline. CDR3 loop: CASSPRTSGWYNEQFF. For the CDR3, the DNA is TGTGCCAGCAGCCCGCGGACTAGCGGGTGGTACAATGAGCAGTTCTTC.

This clone appeared a single time. The V and J genes are TRBV7-2 and TRBJ2-5, with TRBD2 matching 10 bases. V lost 0 bases and J lost 3; bases outside the gene matches: 4. The CDR3 has 16 residues. In germline, CDR1 is SGHTA, CDR2 FQGNSA. CDR3 DNA: TGTGCCAGCAGCTTAGCGAGCGGGGGGGGCGAAGAGACCCAGTACTTC. Its translation is CASSLASGGGEETQYF. Full variable domain (rest looked up from reference TRBV7-2 and TRBJ2-5): GAGVSQSPSNKVTEKGKDVELRCDPISGHTALYWYRQSLGQGLEFLIYFQGNSAPDKSGLPSDRFSAERTGGSVSTLTIQRTQQEDSAVYLCASSLASGGGEETQYFGPGTRLLVL.

The rearrangement uses TRBV28 and TRBJ2-7; TRBD2 agrees at 11 bases. V lost 5 bases and J lost 4; bases outside the gene matches: 4. The CDR3 length is 14 residues. Germline V gives CDR1 MDHEN, CDR2 SYDVKM. The CDR3 loop is CASSLTSGIYEQYF. The CDR3 bases are TGTGCCAGCAGTCTGACTAGCGGGATTTACGAGCAGTACTTC.

This clone was seen a handful of times. The rearrangement links TRBV30 to TRBJ2-2; no clear D gene. Germline V gene lookup returns CDR1 GTSNPN and CDR2 SVGIG (reference sequence). V was pared by 5 bases and J by 1 base, with 5 bases between. There are 12 residues in the CDR3. The DNA for the CDR3 is TGTGCCTGGGGAGAGAACACCGGGGAGCTGTTTTTT. The encoded protein is CAWGENTGELFF.

The chain has TRBV7-2 and TRBJ1-4, with a weak D call TRBD1 (5 bases). The germline V and J ends were trimmed by 3 bases and 2 bases, with 10 bases remaining between them. There are 15 residues in the CDR3. The germline V gene encodes CDR1 SGHTA and CDR2 FQGNSA. CDR3 residues: CASSLQGSTNEKLFF. The CDR3 DNA sequence: TGTGCCAGCAGCTTGCAGGGTTCTACTAATGAAAAACTGTTTTTT.

The V call is TRBV14, the J call TRBJ2-3; TRBD2 matches at 10 bases. This CDR3 is built from 22 residues. V was clipped by 3 bases and J by 2 bases; unmatched bases: 23. CDR1 and CDR2 (germline): SGHDN, FVKESK. The CDR3 sequence: CASSQDIVNWISGRFYTDTQYF. The CDR3 bases are TGTGCCAGCAGCCAGGACATAGTCAACTGGATTAGCGGGAGGTTCTACACAGATACGCAGTATTTT.